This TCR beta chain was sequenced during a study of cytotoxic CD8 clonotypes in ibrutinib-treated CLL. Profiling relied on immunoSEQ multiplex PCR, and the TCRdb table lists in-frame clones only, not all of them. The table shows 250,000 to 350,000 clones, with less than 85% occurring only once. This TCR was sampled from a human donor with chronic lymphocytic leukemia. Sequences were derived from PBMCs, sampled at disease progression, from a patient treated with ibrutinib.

This chain's CDR3 is CASSSQGNTEAFF. DNA for the CDR3: TGTGCCAGCAGCTCTCAGGGTAACACTGAAGCTTTCTTT. The genes are TRBV7-3 and TRBJ1-1; TRBD1 might be the D (5 bases). Trimming took 4 bases from V and 2 from J, leaving 8 bases between them. CDR1 is SGHTA and CDR2 is FQGTGA in the germline V gene. The CDR3 spans 13 residues.